Shown below are 5 T cell receptor beta chains from a single sample sequenced in a study of patients and donors after allogeneic stem cell transplantation (dated by TCRdb to about 2020). The library was made by RT-PCR. Sequencer: NextSeq 550. The public reads were run again by TCRdb, first through fastp at Q25 and then through MiXCR, and only productive beta chains were kept. Identical CDR3 protein sequences are pooled into one entry, listed with their most common genes and DNA. The sample yields 920,000 or so distinct CDR3 sequences; under 20% were counted once. Roughly 6.4% of the sample rests with the top ten. Sequenced: blood, either unsorted or a sorted T cell fraction (not recorded which). The receptors come from a human donor who was either an allogeneic HSCT recipient or a stem cell or donor lymphocyte infusion donor (not recorded which). It is not recorded whose cells these are; they may come from a transplant donor.

This clonotype was seen ten or more times. The rearrangement joins TRBV29-1 to TRBJ1-1; 9 bases are a match to TRBD1. The ends lost 5 bases at V and 4 bases at J; junction bases unmatched: 5. CDR1 is SQVTM, CDR2 ANQGSEA, per germline. The CDR3 is made up of 13 amino acids. CDR3 in amino acids: CSVNGQGSTEAFF. The CDR3 DNA reads TGCAGCGTTAACGGACAGGGGAGCACTGAAGCTTTCTTT.

This clonotype appeared a few times. The rearrangement joins TRBV4-3 to TRBJ1-2; 7 bases align to TRBD1. This CDR3 spans 14 amino acids. Germline-derived CDR1 and CDR2 are LGHNA and YSLEER. Trimming at V came to 3 bases and at J to 8 bases, leaving 9 bases not matched to a gene. The CDR3 protein is CASSHRHTGEGYTF. CDR3 DNA sequence: TGCGCCAGCAGCCACCGCCATACAGGGGAGGGCTACACCTTC.

The CDR3 DNA is TGTGCCAGCAGCCAAGAATCAACGCCGGTCTACACAGATACGCAGTATTTT. Its protein is CASSQESTPVYTDTQYF. The chain links TRBV4-2 to TRBJ2-3; no reliable D call. The CDR3 spans 17 residues. Trimming took 0 bases from V and 2 from J, leaving 15 bases between them. The germline V gene encodes CDR1 LGHNA and CDR2 YNFKEQ.

The chain is built from TRBV20-1 and TRBJ1-2, with D possibly TRBD1 on 5 matching bases. V was clipped by 1 base and J by 8 bases, with 11 bases between them. Germline V gene lookup returns CDR1 DFQATT and CDR2 SNEGSKA (reference sequence). The CDR3 loop spans 12 amino acids. In DNA, the CDR3 is TGCAGTGCTAGAGTGCAGGGAGGAGGCTACACCTTC. Its translation is CSARVQGGGYTF.

This clonotype has a count of ten or more. This chain uses TRBV12-3 or TRBV12-4 with TRBJ2-5; D remains unclear. The CDR3 totals 13 residues. V dropped 3 bases and J dropped 5 bases, with 10 bases sitting between them. CDR3 sequence: CASSLESLETQYF. The CDR3 bases are TGTGCCAGCAGTTTGGAGTCTCTGGAGACCCAGTACTTC.